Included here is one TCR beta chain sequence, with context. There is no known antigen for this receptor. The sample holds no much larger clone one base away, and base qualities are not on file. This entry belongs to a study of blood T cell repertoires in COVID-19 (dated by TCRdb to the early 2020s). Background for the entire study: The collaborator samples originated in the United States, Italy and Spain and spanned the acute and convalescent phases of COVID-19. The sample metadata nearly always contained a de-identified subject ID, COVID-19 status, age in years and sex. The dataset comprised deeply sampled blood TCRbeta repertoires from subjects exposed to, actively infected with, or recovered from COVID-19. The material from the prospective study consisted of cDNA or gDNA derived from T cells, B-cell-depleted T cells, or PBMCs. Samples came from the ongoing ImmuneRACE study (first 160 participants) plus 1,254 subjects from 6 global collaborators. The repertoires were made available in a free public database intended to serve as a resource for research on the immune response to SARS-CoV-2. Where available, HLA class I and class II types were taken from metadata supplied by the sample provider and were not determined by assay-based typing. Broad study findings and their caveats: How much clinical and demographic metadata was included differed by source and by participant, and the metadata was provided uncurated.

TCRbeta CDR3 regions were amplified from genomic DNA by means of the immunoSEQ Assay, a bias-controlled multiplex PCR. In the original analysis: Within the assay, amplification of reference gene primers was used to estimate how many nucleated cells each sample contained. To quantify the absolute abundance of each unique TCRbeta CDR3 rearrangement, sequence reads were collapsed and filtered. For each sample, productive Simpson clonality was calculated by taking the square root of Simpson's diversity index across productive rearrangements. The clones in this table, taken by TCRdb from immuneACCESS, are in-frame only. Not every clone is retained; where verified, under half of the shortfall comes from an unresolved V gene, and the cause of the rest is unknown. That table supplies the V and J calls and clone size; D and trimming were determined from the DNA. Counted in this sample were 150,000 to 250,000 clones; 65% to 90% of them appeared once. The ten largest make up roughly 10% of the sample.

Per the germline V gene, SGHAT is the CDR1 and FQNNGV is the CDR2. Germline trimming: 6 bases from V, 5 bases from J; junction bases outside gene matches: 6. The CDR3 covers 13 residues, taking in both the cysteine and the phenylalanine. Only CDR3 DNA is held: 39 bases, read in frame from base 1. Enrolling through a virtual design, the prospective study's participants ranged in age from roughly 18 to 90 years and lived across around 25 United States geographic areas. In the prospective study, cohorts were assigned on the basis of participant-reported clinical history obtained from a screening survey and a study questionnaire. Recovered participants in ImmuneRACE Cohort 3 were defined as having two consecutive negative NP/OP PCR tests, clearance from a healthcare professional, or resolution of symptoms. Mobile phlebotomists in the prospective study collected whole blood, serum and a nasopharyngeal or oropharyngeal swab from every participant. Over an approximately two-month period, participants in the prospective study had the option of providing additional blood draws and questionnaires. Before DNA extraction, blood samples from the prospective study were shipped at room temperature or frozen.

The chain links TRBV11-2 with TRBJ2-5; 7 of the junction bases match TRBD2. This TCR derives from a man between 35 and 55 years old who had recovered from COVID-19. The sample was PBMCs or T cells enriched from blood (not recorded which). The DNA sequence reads TGTGCCAGCAGTGGCTGGCGGGGGGAGACCCAGTACTTC. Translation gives CASSGWRGETQYF.